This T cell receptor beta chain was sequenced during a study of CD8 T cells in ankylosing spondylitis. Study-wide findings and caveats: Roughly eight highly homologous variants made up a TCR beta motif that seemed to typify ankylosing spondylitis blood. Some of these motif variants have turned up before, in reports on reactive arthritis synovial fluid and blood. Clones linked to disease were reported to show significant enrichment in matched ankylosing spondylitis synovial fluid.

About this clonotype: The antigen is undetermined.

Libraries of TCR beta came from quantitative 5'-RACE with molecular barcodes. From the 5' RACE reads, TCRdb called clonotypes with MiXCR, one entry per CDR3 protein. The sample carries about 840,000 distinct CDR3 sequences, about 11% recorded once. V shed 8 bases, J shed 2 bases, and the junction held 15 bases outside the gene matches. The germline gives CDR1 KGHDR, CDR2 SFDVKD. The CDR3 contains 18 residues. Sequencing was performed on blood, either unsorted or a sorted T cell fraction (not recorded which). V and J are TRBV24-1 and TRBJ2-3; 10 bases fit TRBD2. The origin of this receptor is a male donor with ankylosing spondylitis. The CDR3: CATTGLAGVPEFTDTQYF. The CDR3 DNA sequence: TGTGCCACCACCGGCCTAGCGGGAGTCCCAGAGTTCACAGATACGCAGTATTTT.